The 29 T cell receptor beta chains below were found in one sample sequenced in a study of CD8 T cells in ankylosing spondylitis. TCRdb fed the 5' RACE reads into MiXCR, producing one record per CDR3 protein. The table lists 230,000 or so distinct CDR3 sequences, roughly a quarter of them singletons. The sequenced sample was blood, either unsorted or a sorted T cell fraction (not recorded which). The receptor source for this set is a male donor with ankylosing spondylitis or in good health (not recorded which).

The count of this clonotype is one. Its ends do not fully match the called genes, so a read error is possible. V and J are TRBV10-3 and TRBJ2-1; 7 nucleotides agree with TRBD2. Germline CDR1 ENHRY, CDR2 SYGVKD. This CDR3 spans 14 amino acids. In DNA form, the CDR3 reads TGTGCCATCACCCCGGGACCGGGACTAAATGAGCAGCTCTTC. Translating gives CAITPGPGLNEQLF.

The V call is TRBV9, the J call TRBJ2-3; D possibly corresponds to TRBD2 (7 bases). Germline V gives CDR1 SGDLS, CDR2 YYNGEE. The CDR3 length is 15 residues. Trimming took 0 bases from V and 1 from J, leaving 9 bases between them. For the CDR3, the DNA is TGTGCCAGCAGCGTAGCGGGGGGCCGCACAGATACGCAGTATTTT. Translating it yields CASSVAGGRTDTQYF.

This clonotype appeared many times. The V call is TRBV27, the J call TRBJ2-3; D ambiguous. In germline, CDR1 is MNHEY, CDR2 SMNVEV (reference sequence). The CDR3 runs 13 residues. V shed 4 bases and J shed 5 bases, with 10 bases lying between them. The CDR3 sequence: CASSSVEVDTQYF. In DNA, the CDR3 is TGTGCCAGCAGTTCTGTAGAAGTAGATACGCAGTATTTT.

This clonotype has a count of ten or more. The CDR3 DNA follows: TGCAGTGCCAAAGTGGATAGCAATCAGCCCCAGCATTTT. As protein: CSAKVDSNQPQHF. The rearrangement links TRBV20-1 to TRBJ1-5; D not certain. Germline V gene lookup returns CDR1 DFQATT and CDR2 SNEGSKA (reference sequence). V lost 6 bases, J lost 0 bases, and 9 bases lay in between. The CDR3 extends over 13 amino acids.

This clonotype was counted at least ten times. The chain employs TRBV29-1 and TRBJ2-1; 8 bases are shared with TRBD2. Germline loops: CDR1 SQVTM, CDR2 ANQGSEA. This CDR3 comprises 14 residues. V was clipped by 3 bases and J by 7 bases; unmatched bases: 8. In DNA, the CDR3 is TGCAGCGTTGACCCGGGGGGGGTGGGAAATGAGCAGTTCTTC. Its translation is CSVDPGGVGNEQFF.

This clonotype was seen at least ten times. The chain is built from TRBV3-1 and TRBJ2-7, with D unclear. The germline gives CDR1 LGHDT, CDR2 YNNKEL (reference sequence). Trimming took off 6 bases at V and 6 bases at J, with 15 bases between the two ends. The CDR3 is 13 residues long. The CDR3, as DNA: TGTGCCAGCAGTAAGGGCAGGTCGGGCGAGCAGTACTTC. Protein product: CASSKGRSGEQYF.

The chain recombines TRBV20-1 with TRBJ2-4; TRBD2 might be the D (6 bases). The CDR3 length is 13 residues. Per germline, CDR1 DFQATT and CDR2 SNEGSKA (reference sequence). V lost 3 bases and J lost 6, with 12 bases in between. The CDR3 nucleotides are TGCAGTGCTAGGAGGCTAGCGAGAAACATTCAGTACTTC. Translated: CSARRLARNIQYF.

This rearrangement joins TRBV6-5 to TRBJ2-2, with D uncertain. Germline assignment: CDR1 MNHEY and CDR2 SVGAGI. V dropped 2 bases and J dropped 0 bases, with 7 bases sitting between them. CDR3 size: 15 residues. The CDR3 nucleotides read TGTGCCAGCAGTTACAGAGCTTCGAACACCGGGGAGCTGTTTTTT. Its translation: CASSYRASNTGELFF.

This clonotype was detected a few times. The chain is built from TRBV10-3 and TRBJ2-5, with D perhaps TRBD1 (5 bases). The CDR3 is 14 residues long. Per the germline V gene, CDR1 is ENHRY and CDR2 is SYGVKD. Trimming shortened V by 1 base and J by 3 bases, and 9 bases separated the two germline ends. The CDR3, as DNA: TGTGCCATCAGTGAGTGGCAGGGCAAAGAGACCCAGTACTTC. Translated: CAISEWQGKETQYF.

This clonotype was detected many times. The chain is built from TRBV10-3 and TRBJ2-1; possibly TRBD1 for D (6 bases). Trimming removed 2 bases at V and 7 bases at J, with 15 bases between. CDR3 length: 15 amino acids. From germline, CDR1 is ENHRY and CDR2 SYGVKD. The chain's CDR3 is CAISEGQGNMNEQFF. The CDR3 nucleotides are TGTGCCATCAGTGAGGGTCAGGGGAATATGAATGAGCAGTTCTTC.

This clonotype was seen a handful of times. A read error may produce the germline difference seen at one junction end. This chain joins TRBV12-3 or TRBV12-4 and TRBJ2-5; D is possibly TRBD1 or TRBD2 (5 bases each). This CDR3 spans 12 amino acids. The chain's CDR3 is CASSWDQETQYF. The CDR3 coding sequence is TGTGCCAGCAGTTGGGACCAGGAGACCCAGTACTTC.

Many counts were recorded for this clonotype. The chain has TRBV28 and TRBJ1-5; D perhaps matches TRBD1 (6 bases). V was pared by 5 bases and J by 3 bases, with 17 bases between. The CDR3 runs 16 residues. Germline assignment: CDR1 MDHEN and CDR2 SYDVKM. The CDR3 sequence is CASSGQRGAFNQPQHF. CDR3 DNA sequence: TGTGCCAGCAGTGGACAGAGGGGAGCATTCAATCAGCCCCAGCATTTT.

V and J are TRBV12-3 or TRBV12-4 and TRBJ2-7; the D is unclear. The CDR3 length is 13 residues. V dropped 3 bases and J dropped 6 bases, with 12 bases sitting between them. DNA of the CDR3: TGTGCCAGCAGTTTCCCCGGTCGGCTCGAGCAGTACTTC. Encoded protein: CASSFPGRLEQYF.

The rearrangement joins TRBV5-1 to TRBJ2-3; D is perhaps TRBD2 (5 bases). V lost 0 bases and J 6 bases, leaving 17 bases between the germline ends. Germline V gene sequence: CDR1 SGHRS, CDR2 YFSETQ. The CDR3 runs 16 residues. The CDR3 sequence: CASSLVEPYRGDTQYF. Written as DNA, the CDR3 is TGCGCCAGCAGCTTGGTGGAGCCGTACCGAGGGGATACGCAGTATTTT.

In this sample, this clonotype turned up a few times. This rearrangement joins TRBV12-3 or TRBV12-4 to TRBJ2-1; 13 bases match TRBD2. With V trimmed by 6 bases and J by 15 bases, 5 bases remained unmatched. The CDR3 runs to 12 residues. The CDR3 protein is CASRPGLAGTFF. CDR3 in DNA: TGTGCCAGCAGACCGGGACTAGCGGGGACGTTCTTC.

The chain links TRBV20-1 to TRBJ2-5, with 7 bases fitting TRBD2. V dropped 4 bases and J dropped 2; count of bases not matched to a gene: 13. CDR3 length: 16 residues. Germline-derived CDR1 and CDR2 are DFQATT and SNEGSKA (reference sequence). CDR3 coding DNA: TGCAGTGCTAACCCCGCGGGGGACCCGTGGCAAGAGACCCAGTACTTC. Protein: CSANPAGDPWQETQYF.

This clonotype was seen a few times. V usage is TRBV4-1 and J usage is TRBJ2-1; 7 positions match TRBD2. V trimming: 8 bases; J trimming: 5 bases; junction bases outside the gene matches: 18. This CDR3 contains 17 residues. Germline CDR1 MGHRA, CDR2 YSYEKL. In nucleotides, the CDR3 is TGCGCCAGCCGTCGTGGGGGGGACGCCCAAAGCAACAATGAGCAGTTCTTC. Its protein product is CASRRGGDAQSNNEQFF.

This clonotype turned up a few times. The chain has TRBV18 and TRBJ1-6, with unresolved D. Trimming removed 3 bases from V and 6 bases from J, with 6 bases in between. Looked up from germline, CDR1 is KGHSH and CDR2 is LQKENI. This CDR3 has 13 residues. CDR3 region: CASSPGINSPLHF. The CDR3 nucleotides are TGTGCCAGCTCACCTGGGATTAATTCACCCCTCCACTTT.

The sample holds many counts of this clonotype. The chain has TRBV24-1 and TRBJ2-2; 8 nucleotides align to TRBD1. The trim removed 6 bases at V and 0 bases at J, leaving 2 bases unmatched. Germline CDR1 KGHDR, CDR2 SFDVKD. The CDR3 loop spans 15 amino acids. CDR3 bases: TGTGCCACCAGTAGACAGGGGCCGAACACCGGGGAGCTGTTTTTT. It encodes CATSRQGPNTGELFF.

This clonotype was recorded a few times. This chain uses TRBV12-3 or TRBV12-4 with TRBJ2-1; TRBD2 is a possible D gene (6 bases). This CDR3 contains 14 residues. Trimming removed 3 bases at V and 8 bases at J, with 14 bases between. The CDR3: CASSLTRRVDEQFF. The CDR3 DNA follows: TGTGCCAGCAGTTTGACTAGACGTGTCGATGAGCAGTTCTTC.

This clonotype was seen many times. The limits of the CDR3 on the DNA are not certain, so only TCRdb's listed CDR3 is given. The rearrangement uses TRBV12-3 or TRBV12-4 and TRBJ2-3. The CDR3 adds up to 12 amino acids, both ends counted. CDR3 in amino acids: CASNFGPDTQYF.

This clonotype was detected many times. V usage is TRBV20-1 and J usage is TRBJ1-2; D remains ambiguous. Trimming pared 3 bases from V and 5 bases from J, leaving 10 bases between. Germline lookup yields CDR1 DFQATT and CDR2 SNEGSKA (reference sequence). The CDR3 extends over 12 amino acids. Written as DNA, the CDR3 is TGCAGTGCTAGGAAAGTGGGTTATGGCTACACCTTC. This gives the protein CSARKVGYGYTF.

The table lists this clonotype with many counts. The gene calls are TRBV2 and TRBJ2-4; the match to TRBD1 covers 7 bases. The CDR3 covers 15 residues. V shed 4 bases, J shed 2 bases, and the junction held 5 bases outside the gene matches. Germline CDR1 reads SNHLY; CDR2 reads FYNNEI. CDR3 sequence reads: CASSGQGGTKNIQYF. Here the CDR3 DNA reads TGTGCCAGCAGTGGACAGGGTGGGACCAAAAACATTCAGTACTTC.

The rearrangement joins TRBV12-3 or TRBV12-4 to TRBJ1-3; a weak D match, TRBD1 (5 bases). Trimming removed 1 base from V and 2 bases from J, with 9 bases in between. The CDR3 loop spans 15 amino acids. The CDR3 sequence is CASSLVGGAGNTIYF. The CDR3 DNA follows: TGTGCCAGCAGTTTAGTTGGGGGGGCTGGAAACACCATATATTTT.

In this sample, this clonotype turned up many times. This chain links TRBV3-2 with TRBJ1-6; no DNA check was done on the table's D call, TRBD1. TRBV3-2 has pseudogene status. The CDR3 runs 14 residues. The CDR3 sequence: CASSGDQGRSPLHF. The CDR3 DNA reads as TGTGCCAGCAGCGGCGACCAGGGACGTTCACCCCTCCACTTT.

This clonotype was counted between two and nine times. The chain uses TRBV29-1 and TRBJ2-2, with D unclear. The ends were cut back, 2 bases at V and 6 bases at J, with 7 bases in the middle. Germline V gene lookup returns CDR1 SQVTM and CDR2 ANQGSEA. The CDR3 loop spans 12 amino acids. Here the CDR3 reads CSVEIDAGELFF. The DNA for the CDR3 is TGCAGCGTTGAAATTGATGCCGGGGAGCTGTTTTTT.

The chain joins TRBV29-1 to TRBJ2-5; D gene uncertain. V was pared by 5 bases and J by 4 bases, with 11 bases between. The germline gives CDR1 SQVTM, CDR2 ANQGSEA. The CDR3 totals 12 residues. The CDR3 here is CSVKQFGETQYF. Written as DNA, the CDR3 is TGCAGCGTTAAACAGTTTGGAGAGACCCAGTACTTC.

At least ten counts were recorded for this clonotype. The chain recombines TRBV20-1 with TRBJ2-3; 13 bases are a match to TRBD2. From germline, CDR1 is DFQATT and CDR2 SNEGSKA (reference sequence). The CDR3 is made up of 17 amino acids. Trimming removed 2 bases from V and 4 bases from J; junction bases left unmatched: 9. CDR3 protein: CSARPGLAGEFADTQYF. As DNA, the CDR3 is TGCAGTGCTAGACCCGGACTAGCGGGGGAGTTTGCAGATACGCAGTATTTT.

This clonotype was picked up a small number of times. The rearrangement links TRBV5-1 to TRBJ2-4, with TRBD2 matching over 7 bases. The CDR3 is made up of 15 amino acids. The ends lost 3 bases at V and 2 bases at J; junction bases unmatched: 5. Per germline, CDR1 SGHRS and CDR2 YFSETQ. Written as DNA, the CDR3 is TGCGCCAGCAGCTCCACTGGGACTACCAAAAACATTCAGTACTTC. It yields the protein CASSSTGTTKNIQYF.